These 20 T cell receptor beta chains share one sample of origin, sequenced in a study of blood T cell repertoires in COVID-19. The repertoire was sequenced with immunoSEQ multiplex PCR; TCRdb's copy has only in-frame clones and lacks some. In the table there are over 250,000 clones, approximately 85% of which are singletons. The specimen sequenced was peripheral blood. The receptor source for this set is a woman aged 65 to 85 with acute or convalescent COVID-19.

In this sample, this clone turned up a few times. The V and J genes are TRBV30 and TRBJ1-5; TRBD1 matches 9 bases. Germline CDR1 GTSNPN, CDR2 SVGIG (reference sequence). With V trimmed by 1 base and J by 6 bases, 7 bases remained unmatched. The CDR3 loop spans 15 amino acids. CDR3 residues: CAWSGRDRAFQPQHF. CDR3 nucleotide sequence: TGTGCCTGGAGTGGCCGGGACAGGGCGTTTCAGCCCCAGCATTTT.

The chain has TRBV6-5 and TRBJ2-1; weak D call: TRBD2 (6 bases). Germline lookup yields CDR1 MNHEY and CDR2 SVGAGI. The CDR3 length is 15 residues. The V end was cut by 6 bases, the J end by 5 bases, with 17 bases between. The CDR3 nucleotides read TGTGCCAGCAGGGAGAGTATCGGGACTGACAATGAGCAGTTCTTC. It encodes CASRESIGTDNEQFF.

This chain uses TRBV18 with TRBJ2-5; possible D gene TRBD1, 5 bases. The CDR3 totals 16 residues. Trimming removed 3 bases from V and 2 bases from J, with 16 bases in between. Looked up from germline, CDR1 is KGHSH and CDR2 is LQKENI. The CDR3 coding sequence is TGTGCCAGCTCACCCAAACTTACAGGTCCTCAAGAGACCCAGTACTTC. Protein sequence: CASSPKLTGPQETQYF.

This rearrangement joins TRBV5-1 to TRBJ2-7, with 8 nucleotides matching TRBD1. Unmatched junction bases numbered 5, after V lost 6 bases and J lost 0 bases. The CDR3 has 14 amino acids. Germline V lookup: CDR1 SGHRS, CDR2 YFSETQ. The CDR3 region is CASKTGVSSYEQYF. The CDR3 region has the DNA TGCGCCAGCAAGACAGGGGTAAGCTCCTACGAGCAGTACTTC.

Remarks on this clone: Relative to the germline gene, one junction end is altered; a read error may explain this. CDR3: CASNLTPGHSLDF. In DNA, the CDR3 is TGTGCCAGCAACCTCACTCCGGGACACAGCCTAGATTTT. The chain combines TRBV6-6 with TRBJ1-4, with a possible D match to TRBD1 (6 bases). CDR3 length: 13 residues. Germline CDR1 is MNHNY and CDR2 is SVGAGI (reference sequence).

The rearrangement links TRBV9 to TRBJ1-5; D remains ambiguous. The CDR3 contains 15 residues. CDR1 is SGDLS, CDR2 YYNGEE, per germline. The ends were cut back, 0 bases at V and 5 bases at J, with 12 bases in the middle. DNA of the CDR3: TGTGCCAGCAGCGTAGGAGGAAGGTCCGATCAGCCCCAGCATTTT. It specifies CASSVGGRSDQPQHF.

This clone was seen more than once but under ten times. This chain uses TRBV6-1 with TRBJ2-3; no clear D. Germline-derived CDR1 and CDR2 are MNHNS and SASEGT. Deletions cut 3 bases from V and 4 bases from J, with 11 bases between. The CDR3 spans 14 residues. CDR3 in amino acids: CASSDPVIADTQYF. The CDR3 DNA reads as TGTGCCAGCAGTGACCCTGTGATAGCAGATACGCAGTATTTT.

The rearrangement uses TRBV4-1 and TRBJ1-1; TRBD1 matches 7 bases. Germline CDR1 and CDR2: MGHRA and YSYEKL. Trimming took 2 bases from V and 0 from J; bases not matched to a gene: 9. The CDR3 is made up of 17 amino acids. CDR3 coding DNA: TGCGCCAGCAGCCAATGGGAGTGGACAGGACTGAACACTGAAGCTTTCTTT. Translating it yields CASSQWEWTGLNTEAFF.

The chain is built from TRBV7-9 and TRBJ2-1; 7 bases are shared with TRBD1. V dropped 5 bases and J dropped 7; count of bases not matched to a gene: 14. In germline, CDR1 is SEHNR, CDR2 FQNEAQ (reference sequence). The CDR3 length is 16 residues. In nucleotides, the CDR3 is TGTGCCAGCAGCCACGCAGGGGGAAGAAGTCGGAATGAGCAGTTCTTC. Its protein product is CASSHAGGRSRNEQFF. The whole variable domain, remainder taken from reference TRBV7-9 and TRBJ2-1, is DTGVSQNPRHKITKRGQNVTFRCDPISEHNRLYWYRQTLGQGPEFLTYFQNEAQLEKSRLLSDRFSAERPKGSFSTLEIQRTEQGDSAMYLCASSHAGGRSRNEQFFGPGTRLTVL.

The rearrangement joins TRBV10-2 to TRBJ1-4; perhaps TRBD1 as D (5 bases). The V end lost 0 bases, the J end lost 2 bases, and 7 bases lay between the germline ends. Germline V lookup: CDR1 WSHSY, CDR2 SAAADI. This CDR3 is built from 15 residues. CDR3 sequence: CASSESGATNEKLFF. As DNA, the CDR3 is TGCGCCAGCAGTGAGTCAGGGGCCACTAATGAAAAACTGTTTTTT.

The gene calls are TRBV4-1 and TRBJ1-5; D is uncertain. V gave up 4 bases and J gave up 3 bases, with 13 bases separating them. The CDR3 is 15 amino acids. Germline CDR1 is MGHRA and CDR2 is YSYEKL. CDR3 loop: CASSRLRTDNQPQHF. The CDR3, as DNA: TGCGCCAGCAGCCGGTTGCGCACCGACAATCAGCCCCAGCATTTT.

V and J are TRBV24-1 and TRBJ2-1; TRBD2 agrees at 9 bases. V gave up 4 bases and J gave up 7 bases; unmatched junction bases: 10. This CDR3 spans 16 amino acids. Germline-derived CDR1 and CDR2 are KGHDR and SFDVKD. CDR3 DNA sequence: TGTGCCACCAGTGAGGGGGGAGCGGGGGGTTTAAATGAGCAGTTCTTC. Translated: CATSEGGAGGLNEQFF.

This chain joins TRBV20-1 and TRBJ2-2; the D gene is possibly TRBD1 (5 bases). V was clipped by 5 bases and J by 8 bases, with 9 bases between them. This CDR3 has 11 residues. In germline, CDR1 is DFQATT, CDR2 SNEGSKA (reference sequence). Here the CDR3 reads CSASKGGELFF. CDR3 sequence (DNA): TGCAGTGCTTCCAAGGGGGGGGAGCTGTTTTTT.

The chain employs TRBV27 and TRBJ1-5; 9 bases map to TRBD1. V lost 0 bases and J lost 6; bases outside the gene matches: 3. Germline V gene sequence: CDR1 MNHEY, CDR2 SMNVEV (reference sequence). This CDR3 is 15 amino acids long. CDR3 sequence (DNA): TGTGCCAGCAGTTTATCTTTGACAGGGGGTCAGCCCCAGCATTTT. Amino acid sequence: CASSLSLTGGQPQHF.

The gene calls are TRBV6-1 and TRBJ2-1; D is perhaps TRBD1 (5 bases). Germline V lookup: CDR1 MNHNS, CDR2 SASEGT. Trimming took 3 bases from V and 5 from J, leaving 14 bases between them. The CDR3 extends over 15 amino acids. Here the CDR3 DNA reads TGTGCCAGCAGTGAGTTGGTAGGGGCCGACAATGAGCAGTTCTTC. This sequence encodes CASSELVGADNEQFF.

V usage is TRBV27 and J usage is TRBJ2-7; D unresolved. The CDR3 is 13 residues long. Germline assignment: CDR1 MNHEY and CDR2 SMNVEV (reference sequence). The V end was cut by 0 bases, the J end by 5 bases, with 8 bases between. This CDR3 is CASSLSWQNEQYF. The CDR3, as DNA: TGTGCCAGCAGTTTATCGTGGCAGAACGAGCAGTACTTC.

The gene calls are TRBV5-4 and TRBJ2-3; 13 bases align to TRBD2. The CDR3 covers 16 residues. V lost 6 bases and J lost 0; bases outside the gene matches: 4. Looked up from germline, CDR1 is SGHNT and CDR2 is YYREEE (reference sequence). This chain's CDR3 is CASTQGLAGSTDTQYF. The CDR3 DNA reads as TGTGCCAGCACCCAGGGACTAGCGGGGAGCACAGATACGCAGTATTTT.

The CDR3 bases are TGTGCCAGCAGTTTGCGGGGGATATATGGCTACACCTTC. This sequence encodes CASSLRGIYGYTF. V is TRBV27 and J is TRBJ1-2; weak D call: TRBD1 (5 bases). The CDR3 has 13 residues. Germline CDR1 reads MNHEY; CDR2 reads SMNVEV (reference sequence). The germline V and J ends were trimmed by 3 bases and 5 bases, with 10 bases remaining between them.

This clone was detected once. The chain carries TRBV3-1 (or the pseudogene TRBV3-2) and TRBJ2-3; 9 bases are shared with TRBD2. Trimming took 4 bases from V and 2 from J; bases not matched to a gene: 10. Germline CDR1 is LGHDT and CDR2 is YNNKEL (reference sequence). CDR3 length: 17 amino acids. Written as DNA, the CDR3 is TGTGCCAGCAGCCCAAGCTGGCTAGCGGGGCTCACAGATACGCAGTATTTT. Protein product: CASSPSWLAGLTDTQYF.

This clone was recorded once. The genes are TRBV3-1 (or the pseudogene TRBV3-2) and TRBJ2-1; TRBD1 matches 7 bases. V shed 3 bases, J shed 8 bases, and the junction held 7 bases outside the gene matches. This CDR3 is 14 amino acids long. Germline CDR1 LGHDT, CDR2 YNNKEL (reference sequence). CDR3 residues: CASSQGLGGHEQFF. CDR3 DNA sequence: TGTGCCAGCAGCCAGGGCCTAGGGGGCCATGAGCAGTTCTTC.